This T cell receptor beta chain was identified in a study of regulatory T cells in long-lasting Graves disease. Stated time point: newly diagnosed GD, antithyroid drugs for less than 3 months. The TCR library was prepared using RNA isolated from PBMCs. Investigators prepared the TCR beta libraries by applying iRepertoire HTBI primers and Arm-PCR of CDR3 regions. TCRdb fed the multiplex PCR reads into MiXCR, producing one record per CDR3 protein. The data show more than 300,000 distinct CDR3 sequences, with 15% to 20% seen just once and 20% to 25% held by the top ten. CDR3 length: 14 residues. V was pared by 7 bases and J by 5 bases, with 15 bases between. Study-wide findings and caveats: It was in persistent disease that TRBV28, TRBJ1-2 and TRBJ2-5 were favored. New patients shared roughly 980 public clonotypes, fewer than the 2,500 to 3,500 shared by persistent patients.

This clonotype was seen at least ten times. What it binds is unknown. These data are also associated with another study on T cells in Graves' hyperthyroidism and ophthalmopathy.

Sequenced here: peripheral blood mononuclear cells (PBMCs), sampled at new diagnosis, from a patient treated with antithyroid drugs. The sequence came from a woman between 18 and 30 years old with Graves disease. The V and J genes are TRBV12-3 or TRBV12-4 and TRBJ1-5; D perhaps matches TRBD1 (5 bases). This CDR3 reads CASNFGGGDQPQHF. The DNA for the CDR3 is TGTGCCAGCAACTTCGGCGGAGGGGATCAGCCCCAGCATTTT.